A single T cell receptor beta chain is shown here with its context. Its matching antigen is unknown. A clone one base away is much larger, so this may be a read error. RNA transcripts gave rise to amplified TCR beta CDR3 regions. The HTBI primer set served for first-round RT-PCR of the TCR CDR3. TCRdb analysed the multiplex PCR reads with MiXCR anew, one entry per CDR3 protein. Here the sample spans hundreds of thousands of distinct CDR3 sequences, around 39% being singletons. This record comes from a study of T cells in Graves' hyperthyroidism and ophthalmopathy. Study observations and caveats: Most thyroid clonotypes expanded above 0.001 appeared in blood too.

The germline V gene encodes CDR1 MNHNS and CDR2 SASEGT. The CDR3 is 15 residues long. Patients aged 18 to 65 had newly diagnosed hyperthyroidism that had lasted under 2 months. Thyroid ultrasound and orbital computed tomography, with clinical symptoms and serum thyroxine and TRAb, informed diagnoses. Material: blood. The V call is TRBV6-1, the J call TRBJ2-6, with D possibly TRBD2 on 6 matching bases. This TCR derives from a man younger than 35 with Graves' hyperthyroidism. The CDR3 spells CASTARDSGANALTF. The CDR3 DNA follows: TGTGCCAGCACCGCCAGGGACTCTGGGGCCAACGCCCTGACTTTC.